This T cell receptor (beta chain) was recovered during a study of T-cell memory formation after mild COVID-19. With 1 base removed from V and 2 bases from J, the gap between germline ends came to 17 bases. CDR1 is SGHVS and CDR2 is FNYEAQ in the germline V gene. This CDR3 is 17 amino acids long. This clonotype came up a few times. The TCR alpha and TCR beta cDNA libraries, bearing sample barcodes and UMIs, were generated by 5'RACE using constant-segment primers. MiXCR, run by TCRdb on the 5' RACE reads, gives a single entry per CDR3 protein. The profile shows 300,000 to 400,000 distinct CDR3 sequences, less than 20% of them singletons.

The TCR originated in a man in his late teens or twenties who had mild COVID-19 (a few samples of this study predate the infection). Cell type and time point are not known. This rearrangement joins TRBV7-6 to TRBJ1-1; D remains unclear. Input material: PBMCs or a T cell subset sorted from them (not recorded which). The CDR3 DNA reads TGTGCCAGCAGCTTAGGTGTAGGTGGTGTGATCAACACTGAAGCTTTCTTT. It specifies CASSLGVGGVINTEAFF.